The clone carrying this T cell receptor beta chain was found a few times. Time point noted: newly diagnosed GD, antithyroid drugs for less than 3 months. PBMC RNA was the source of the TCR library. An endocrinology department in Xi'an, China, recruited the patients. These data come from a study of regulatory T cells in long-lasting Graves disease. This CDR3 has 13 residues. In germline, CDR1 is SGHAT, CDR2 FQNNGV. V lost 1 base and J 8 bases, leaving 6 bases between the germline ends. Arm-PCR with iRepertoire HTBI primers amplified the CDR3 regions for these TCR beta libraries. TCRdb reprocessed the multiplex PCR reads via MiXCR and lists one record per CDR3 protein. The repertoire holds 580,000 or so distinct CDR3 sequences, with more than 15% as singletons. This sample was shared with a second study, whose subject was T cells in Graves' hyperthyroidism and ophthalmopathy.

This chain connects TRBV11-2 to TRBJ1-6; D call uncertain. The sample in question was peripheral blood mononuclear cells (PBMCs), obtained at new diagnosis, from a patient treated with antithyroid drugs. The receptor comes from a man between 18 and 35 years old with Graves disease. In nucleotides, the CDR3 is TGTGCCAGCAGCTTAGGGGTGGATTCACCCCTCCACTTT. Translation gives CASSLGVDSPLHF.